This T cell receptor beta chain was documented in a study of shared clonotypes between healthy human individuals. The overall study: The donors, two women and three men, were aged 18 to 49.

This clone was found once. Sequencing was performed with immunoSEQ multiplex PCR; in TCRdb, only in-frame clones are kept and a portion is missing. The sample shows over a million clones, more than 95% of them seen only once. Germline V gives CDR1 SGHRS, CDR2 YFSETQ. J lost 5 bases, V lost 0 bases, and 7 bases had no gene match. There are 15 residues in the CDR3. This sequence originates from a man aged 30 to 39 in good health. The sample taken for sequencing was naive CD4+ T cells sorted from blood. As to subset: CD45RA+ positively selected. The chain has TRBV5-1 and TRBJ1-2; 7 nucleotides line up with TRBD1. CDR3 amino acids: CASSLAPDRPYGYTF. The CDR3 nucleotides are TGCGCCAGCAGCTTGGCCCCGGACAGGCCTTATGGCTACACCTTC.